This T cell receptor (beta chain) comes out of a study of long-term antiretroviral therapy in people with HIV. Each participant with HIV received care in the United States. Running of the v3.0 immunoSEQ assay took place at survey level. The study targeted 40,000-50,000 T-cell genomes per sample in sequencing. Produced via immunoSEQ multiplex PCR; TCRdb's table is partial and in-frame only. The top ten clones hold just under 9% of a sample with some 17,000 clones, roughly four fifths of them seen once. The study's findings and limits: On ART adherence, viral resistance or therapy changes, no data were available. Pre-ART clonal expansions dominated every time point's repertoire.

As regards this clone: Antigen specificity is unknown.

J was trimmed by 5 bases and V by 4 bases; bases with no gene match: 6. The CDR3 extends over 14 amino acids. CDR1 SNHLY and CDR2 FYNNEI come from the germline V gene. This specimen was unsorted PBMCs, taken 0.3 years before starting antiretroviral therapy. This receptor was obtained from a man between 50 and 59 years old with HIV. V gene TRBV2 combines with J gene TRBJ2-5; 8 positions agree with TRBD2. The CDR3 region has the DNA TGTGCCAGCAGTGTGAGGACGGGAGGGGAGACCCAGTACTTC. Translating gives CASSVRTGGETQYF.